This T cell receptor (beta chain) was observed in a study of T cell responses to AZD1222 COVID-19 vaccine (dated by TCRdb to the early 2020s). Broadly, across the study: TCR sequencing was performed for more than 230 trial participants, of whom 207 were given two doses of AZD1222 and approximately 25 were given two doses of MenACWY control vaccine. Trial participants were enrolled by age into subgroups of 18-55, 56-69 and 70-plus years, and roughly 150, 30 and 60 TCR-sequenced participants, respectively, were included in these subgroups. The research as a whole found: Nearly half of unique spike-specific TCRs reportedly recognized epitopes outside regions mutated in the B.1.351 and B.1.1.7 variants. The whole spike protein was spanned by vaccine-associated CD4 TCRs, and dominant responses were seen in regions 160-218 and 743-854. After two AZD1222 doses, spike-specific TCR breadth and depth were significantly higher than at day 0 and than in MenACWY recipients. Only six AZD1222 recipients were SARS-CoV-2 seropositive at baseline, limiting conclusions about previously exposed vaccinees. No day 14 peak-response samples were available, so repertoires were characterized only after the peak T cell response. Participants were mostly white British and included more females than males, and it was suggested by the authors that clonal diversity may have been underestimated. The 56-69-year group was small, and its depth increase did not reach significance, likely because of low power.

The sample's time point label is to be understood as: baseline before first vaccination. Vaccinee samples came from UK trials COV001 and COV002, including a single-blind randomized controlled phase 2/3 trial of AZD1222 (ChAdOx1 nCoV-19) in healthy adults. For TCRbeta chain sequencing, PBMC samples were collected from trial participants at day 0 and at day 28 after the second dose. The CDR3 regions of human TCRbeta chains were analyzed by immunosequencing. Per the authors' processing: Repertoire TCRs were matched against a reference library of SARS-CoV-2-specific TCRs generated with the MIRA antigen-specificity platform. Breadth meant the fraction of unique TCRs that were SARS-CoV-2-associated, whereas depth meant the fraction of total T cells that were SARS-CoV-2-associated. Using the MIRA data, every spike-specific TCR was mapped to the spike region that the TCR reacted to and assigned to either a CD4 or a CD8 class. Log10-transformed breadth and depth values were compared by one-way ANOVA with Sidak's multiple comparisons tests. Held by TCRdb, this immuneACCESS table contains in-frame sequences only and omits some clones. Under half of the omission traces to an unresolved V gene where checked; the cause of the rest is unknown. That table furnishes V, J and clone size, whereas the DNA furnished D and trimming. This sample's table has entries for around 140,000 clones. In total, the top ten clones hold about 2.3% of the sample.

Turning to this clone: Its specific antigen is unknown.

CDR1 and CDR2, per the germline V gene, are SGHTA and FQGNSA. Taken from cysteine to phenylalanine, the CDR3 has 15 residues. Of all the DNA, just the CDR3 is kept, 45 bases in frame from base 1. From V the trimming removes 6 bases and from J it removes 8 bases, while the gene matches leave 7 bases of the junction unaccounted for. The sample consisted of peripheral blood. The sequence came from an adult in good health. The chain links TRBV7-2 with TRBJ2-1, and TRBD2 aligns with 13 junction nucleotides. The CDR3 protein is CASSLGTSGVDEQFF. In nucleotide form, the sequence is TGTGCCAGCAGTCTGGGGACTAGCGGGGTCGATGAGCAGTTCTTC.